Following are 26 T cell receptor beta chains from one sample sequenced in a study of blood T cell repertoires in COVID-19. Clones were read by immunoSEQ multiplex PCR, and TCRdb kept only the in-frame ones, dropping some. The sample consists of 150,000 to 200,000 clones, around 92% of them appearing once. The sequenced sample consisted of peripheral blood. The receptors were gathered from a young man with COVID-19, enrolled during active disease.

The CDR3 spells CSVHRDTRSGELFF. CDR3 nucleotides: TGCAGCGTTCACCGGGACACTAGGTCCGGGGAGCTGTTTTTT. This chain links TRBV29-1 with TRBJ2-2, with D perhaps TRBD1 (6 bases). Trimming shortened V by 5 bases and J by 6 bases, and 16 bases separated the two germline ends. The CDR3 extends over 14 amino acids. Germline loops: CDR1 SQVTM, CDR2 ANQGSEA.

The chain uses TRBV2 and TRBJ1-2; 7 nucleotides line up with TRBD1. CDR1 and CDR2 from the germline V gene are SNHLY and FYNNEI. The CDR3 sequence is 12 residues long. J gave up 4 bases and V 7 bases, and 3 bases lay outside the gene matches. CDR3 nucleotide sequence: TGTGCCAGCATCCGGGACAGCTATGGCTACACCTTC. It translates to CASIRDSYGYTF.

The J gene is TRBJ2-1, the V gene TRBV4-3; a weak D match, TRBD2 (6 bases). Trimming cost V 3 bases and J 8 bases, with 17 bases left between them. The germline gives CDR1 LGHNA, CDR2 YSLEER. The CDR3 covers 15 residues. CDR3 sequence (DNA): TGCGCCAGCAGCCATCCGGGACTCCAGATCCATGAGCAGTTCTTC. It codes for CASSHPGLQIHEQFF.

This sequence joins TRBV9 and TRBJ2-3, with 8 bases matching TRBD2. The junction had 13 bases not matched to a gene; V was cut back by 3 bases and J by 4 bases. This CDR3 spans 17 amino acids. Germline values: CDR1 SGDLS, CDR2 YYNGEE. CDR3 sequence: CASSAFLSSGTSDTQYF. The CDR3 coding sequence is TGTGCCAGCAGCGCCTTCCTGAGTAGCGGGACTTCAGATACGCAGTATTTT. The variable domain in full, with the rest retrieved from reference TRBV9 and TRBJ2-3, is DSGVTQTPKHLITATGQRVTLRCSPRSGDLSVYWYQQSLDQGLQFLIQYYNGEERAKGNILERFSAQQFPDLHSELNLSSLELGDSALYFCASSAFLSSGTSDTQYFGPGTRLTVL.

This chain joins TRBV7-3 and TRBJ2-3, with TRBD2 identical over 8 bases. Germline V gene lookup returns CDR1 SGHTA and CDR2 FQGTGA. V gave up 5 bases and J gave up 2 bases; unmatched junction bases: 15. The CDR3 sequence is 18 residues long. The CDR3: CASSPTRGSGRPTDTQYF. Here the CDR3 DNA reads TGTGCCAGCAGCCCCACAAGAGGGAGCGGGAGACCCACAGATACGCAGTATTTT.

V and J are TRBV18 and TRBJ1-2, with 11 bases matching TRBD1. This CDR3 region has 16 residues. J lost 3 bases, V lost 0 bases, and 3 bases had no gene match. The germline gives CDR1 KGHSH, CDR2 LQKENI. Here the CDR3 reads CASSPPGTGGHYGYTF. In nucleotides, the CDR3 is TGTGCCAGCTCACCACCTGGGACAGGGGGACACTATGGCTACACCTTC.

The rearrangement joins TRBV7-2 to TRBJ2-5, with TRBD1 matching 7 bases. Trimming took 6 bases from V and 1 from J; bases not matched to a gene: 2. The CDR3 contains 13 residues. Germline V gives CDR1 SGHTA, CDR2 FQGNSA. CDR3 DNA sequence: TGTGCCAGCAGGGCAGGGGGCCAAGAGACCCAGTACTTC. Translating gives CASRAGGQETQYF.

V gene TRBV5-1 combines with J gene TRBJ2-7; 7 nucleotides agree with TRBD2. In germline, CDR1 is SGHRS, CDR2 YFSETQ. This CDR3 contains 14 residues. With V trimmed by 5 bases and J by 2 bases, 7 bases remained unmatched. DNA of the CDR3: TGCGCCAGCAGTCTAGCGGATACCCCCTACGAGCAGTACTTC. The encoded protein is CASSLADTPYEQYF.

The chain carries TRBV6-4 and TRBJ2-7; D possibly corresponds to TRBD1 (6 bases). Trimming pared 5 bases from V and 3 bases from J, leaving 11 bases between. This CDR3 region has 13 residues. The germline V gene has CDR1 MRHNA and CDR2 SNTAGT. The CDR3 sequence: CASSSTGRYEQYF. CDR3 DNA sequence: TGTGCCAGCAGTTCTACAGGGCGCTACGAGCAGTACTTC.

This chain's CDR3 is CASSLGLRGGVADTQYF. As DNA, the CDR3 is TGTGCCAGCAGCTTAGGCCTTCGGGGGGGAGTGGCGGATACGCAGTATTTT. The chain recombines TRBV7-2 with TRBJ2-3, with 8 nucleotides matching TRBD2. V lost 1 base, J lost 6 bases, and 12 bases stayed unmatched. CDR1 is SGHTA, CDR2 FQGNSA, per germline. This CDR3 comprises 17 residues.

The chain uses TRBV4-3 and TRBJ1-2; 7 bases line up with TRBD1. The CDR3 runs 17 residues. With V trimmed by 3 bases and J by 2 bases, 12 bases remained unmatched. Germline V gene sequence: CDR1 LGHNA, CDR2 YSLEER. The CDR3 here is CASSHQGGPGGNYGYTF. The CDR3, as DNA: TGCGCCAGCAGCCACCAAGGGGGGCCAGGGGGAAACTATGGCTACACCTTC.

The chain joins TRBV12-1 to TRBJ2-1; TRBD2 is the table's D call, not checked against the DNA. TRBV12-1 is noted as a pseudogene. The CDR3 spans 15 residues. CDR3: CARRKAGGPYNEQFF. For the CDR3, the DNA is TGTGCCAGACGTAAAGCGGGAGGACCTTACAATGAGCAGTTCTTC.

This sequence joins TRBV28 and TRBJ1-2; D might be TRBD1 (5 bases). This CDR3 is built from 15 residues. Germline loops: CDR1 MDHEN, CDR2 SYDVKM. Trimming pared 7 bases from V and 8 bases from J, leaving 23 bases between. The CDR3: CASTLSGARGVGYTF. The CDR3 coding sequence is TGTGCCAGCACCCTCTCGGGAGCCCGGGGGGTGGGCTACACCTTC.

CDR3 loop: CASSEALAGAQETQYF. For the CDR3, the DNA is TGTGCCAGCAGTGAAGCACTAGCGGGGGCCCAAGAGACCCAGTACTTC. The V call is TRBV2, the J call TRBJ2-5; 11 nucleotides match TRBD2. V lost 0 bases to trimming and J lost 1 base; unmatched junction nucleotides: 1. CDR3 size: 16 residues. From germline, CDR1 is SNHLY and CDR2 FYNNEI. Full variable domain (missing parts from reference TRBV2 and TRBJ2-5): EPEVTQTPSHQVTQMGQEVILRCVPISNHLYFYWYRQILGQKVEFLVSFYNNEISEKSEIFDDQFSVERPDGSNFTLKIRSTKLEDSAMYFCASSEALAGAQETQYFGPGTRLLVL.

The chain joins TRBV21-1 to TRBJ2-5; the DNA was not used to check the table's D call, TRBD2. TRBV21-1 is annotated as a pseudogene. This CDR3 region has 15 residues. CDR3 coding DNA: TGTGCCAGACCTCGACTAGCGGGGTCCCCCGAGACCCAGTACTTC. Amino acids: CARPRLAGSPETQYF.

This chain uses TRBV7-2 with TRBJ2-7; tentatively, D is TRBD1 (6 bases). This CDR3 spans 17 amino acids. Trimming shortened V by 2 bases and J by 0 bases, and 17 bases separated the two germline ends. Germline lookup yields CDR1 SGHTA and CDR2 FQGNSA. This CDR3 is CASSLPDSNDRSYEQYF. CDR3 bases: TGTGCCAGCAGCTTACCGGACAGTAATGACCGCTCCTACGAGCAGTACTTC.

The chain recombines TRBV24-1 with TRBJ2-1; 11 nucleotides line up with TRBD2. Trimming took 2 bases from V and 9 from J; bases not matched to a gene: 8. In germline, CDR1 is KGHDR, CDR2 SFDVKD. The CDR3 contains 16 residues. Here the CDR3 DNA reads TGTGCCACCAGTGATTCTACTAGCGGGAGTATCCCTGAGCAGTTCTTC. Encoded protein: CATSDSTSGSIPEQFF.

This rearrangement joins TRBV27 to TRBJ2-7; perhaps TRBD1 as D (6 bases). The CDR3 length is 13 residues. V was cut by 4 bases and J by 3 bases, with 10 bases left in between. Per germline, CDR1 MNHEY and CDR2 SMNVEV (reference sequence). Here the CDR3 reads CASSSDRFYEQYF. The CDR3 region has the DNA TGTGCCAGCAGTTCCGACAGGTTCTACGAGCAGTACTTC.

The V gene is TRBV19, the J gene TRBJ1-5; D call uncertain. Germline-derived CDR1 and CDR2 are LNHDA and SQIVND (reference sequence). The CDR3 consists of 14 residues. The V end was cut by 1 base, the J end by 9 bases, with 13 bases between. CDR3 DNA sequence: TGTGCCAGTAGTATAGTTAGGACTGTTTGGCCCCAGCATTTT. Translated, it gives CASSIVRTVWPQHF. Together with reference TRBV19 and TRBJ1-5, the CDR3 gives the full variable domain: DGGITQSPKYLFRKEGQNVTLSCEQNLNHDAMYWYRQDPGQGLRLIYYSQIVNDFQKGDIAEGYSVSREKKESFPLTVTSAQKNPTAFYLCASSIVRTVWPQHFGDGTRLSIL.

The CDR3 spells CASSYRRRTGIAYSYEQYF. The CDR3 region has the DNA TGCGCCAGCAGCTACCGCCGGAGGACAGGGATAGCGTATTCCTACGAGCAGTACTTC. The chain is built from TRBV5-1 and TRBJ2-7; 8 bases match TRBD1. Germline lookup yields CDR1 SGHRS and CDR2 YFSETQ. Unmatched junction bases numbered 18, after V lost 3 bases and J lost 1 base. The CDR3 consists of 19 residues.

This chain links TRBV19 with TRBJ2-7; D not certain. The CDR3 runs 13 residues. V dropped 5 bases and J dropped 4 bases, with 12 bases sitting between them. Germline V gene data show CDR1 as LNHDA and CDR2 as SQIVND (reference sequence). The CDR3 reads CASSGPFRYEQYF. For the CDR3, the DNA is TGTGCCAGTAGTGGTCCGTTTCGGTACGAGCAGTACTTC. Full variable domain (remainder filled in from reference TRBV19 and TRBJ2-7): DGGITQSPKYLFRKEGQNVTLSCEQNLNHDAMYWYRQDPGQGLRLIYYSQIVNDFQKGDIAEGYSVSREKKESFPLTVTSAQKNPTAFYLCASSGPFRYEQYFGPGTRLTVT.

The chain employs TRBV6-5 and TRBJ2-3, with 10 bases that match TRBD2. J was trimmed by 0 bases and V by 5 bases; bases with no gene match: 2. The CDR3 is made up of 15 amino acids. Per the germline V gene, CDR1 is MNHEY and CDR2 is SVGAGI. CDR3 protein: CASSRTSGSTDTQYF. The CDR3 bases are TGTGCCAGCAGTCGGACTAGCGGTAGCACAGATACGCAGTATTTT.

V is TRBV18 and J is TRBJ1-6; a possible D gene is TRBD1 (6 bases). Germline loops: CDR1 KGHSH, CDR2 LQKENI. The length of the CDR3 is 14 residues. V lost 5 bases and J 7 bases, leaving 12 bases between the germline ends. DNA of the CDR3: TGTGCCAGCTCAGAGTATGGGGGCAATTCACCCCTCCACTTT. Amino acids: CASSEYGGNSPLHF.

The chain recombines TRBV9 with TRBJ1-1; D gene ambiguous. Germline assignment: CDR1 SGDLS and CDR2 YYNGEE. V was pared by 3 bases and J by 1 base, with 7 bases between. This CDR3 comprises 13 residues. The CDR3 DNA sequence: TGTGCCAGCAGCGGAGGTTGGAACACTGAAGCTTTCTTT. Amino acids: CASSGGWNTEAFF. The whole variable domain, filled in from reference TRBV9 and TRBJ1-1, reads DSGVTQTPKHLITATGQRVTLRCSPRSGDLSVYWYQQSLDQGLQFLIQYYNGEERAKGNILERFSAQQFPDLHSELNLSSLELGDSALYFCASSGGWNTEAFFGQGTRLTVV.

The rearrangement links TRBV2 to TRBJ1-1, with 7 bases matching TRBD1. The CDR3 loop spans 16 amino acids. CDR1 is SNHLY, CDR2 FYNNEI, per germline. V was pared by 4 bases and J by 0 bases, with 8 bases of the junction left unmatched. This chain's CDR3 is CASSVVPRGVNTEAFF. CDR3 DNA: TGTGCCAGCAGTGTGGTGCCCAGGGGGGTGAACACTGAAGCTTTCTTT.

V gene TRBV7-3 combines with J gene TRBJ1-5, with a weak D call TRBD1 (5 bases). The CDR3 consists of 13 residues. Trimming removed 5 bases at V and 7 bases at J, with 12 bases between. The germline V gene encodes CDR1 SGHTA and CDR2 FQGTGA. Written as DNA, the CDR3 is TGTGCCAGCAGCATTCAGGGAGGACAGCCCCAGCATTTT. Translation: CASSIQGGQPQHF.